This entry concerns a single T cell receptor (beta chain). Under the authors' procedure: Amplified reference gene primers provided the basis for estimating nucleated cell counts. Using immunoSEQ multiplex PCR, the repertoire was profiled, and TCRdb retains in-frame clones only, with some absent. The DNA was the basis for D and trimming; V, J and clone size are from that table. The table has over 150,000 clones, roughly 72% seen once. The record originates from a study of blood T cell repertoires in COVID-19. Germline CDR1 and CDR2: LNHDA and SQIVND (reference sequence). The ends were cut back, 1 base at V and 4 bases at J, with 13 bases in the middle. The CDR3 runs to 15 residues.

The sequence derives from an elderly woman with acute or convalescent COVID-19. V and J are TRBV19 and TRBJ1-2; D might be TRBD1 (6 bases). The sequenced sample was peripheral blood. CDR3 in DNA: TGTGCCAGTAGTATAGTCGGTACAGGGATCTATGGCTACACCTTC. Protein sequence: CASSIVGTGIYGYTF.